This T cell receptor (beta chain) was profiled in a study of CD8+ T cells in alopecia areata. The ends lost 2 bases at V and 2 bases at J; junction bases unmatched: 3. This CDR3 contains 14 residues. Per germline, CDR1 SEHNR and CDR2 FQNEAQ (reference sequence). Sequencing used cDNA as its template, made by extracting RNA and reverse transcribing it. Clones were sequenced by immunoSEQ multiplex PCR, and TCRdb holds only the in-frame ones, with some missing. Found here are 130,000 to 150,000 clones, roughly 50% of them singletons; the top ten hold about 6.4%. CD4+ and CD8+ T cells were sorted from PBMCs.

The sequence was obtained from a human donor with alopecia areata. The chain links TRBV7-9 to TRBJ2-7; 7 bases match TRBD2. Sample: CD4+ T cells sorted from blood. CDR3 bases: TGTGCCAGCAGCTTAACGGGAGGAGCCTACGAGCAGTACTTC. Translated: CASSLTGGAYEQYF.